This T cell receptor (beta chain) appears in the sequencing data of a study of CD8+ T cells in alopecia areata. About the research overall: Treated patients took oral tofacitinib at 5 to 10 mg twice daily. General observations from the study: Normal skin's resident alphabeta T cells are sequenced alongside lesional scalp T cells.

Germline loops: CDR1 MNHEY, CDR2 SVGAGI. CDR3 size: 15 residues. V lost 4 bases and J 3 bases, leaving 15 bases between the germline ends. Investigators sorted PBMCs to obtain both CD4+ and CD8+ T cells. As to this clone: Its antigen is as yet unknown.

Reverse transcribed after extraction, RNA yielded cDNA as the sequencing template. TCRdb's table, derived via immunoSEQ multiplex PCR, lists solely in-frame clones and lacks some. The table includes around 140,000 clones, roughly 64% detected once. The chain recombines TRBV6-5 with TRBJ1-2, with D unclear. This TCR was sampled from a human donor with alopecia areata. The source material was CD4+ T cells sorted from blood, sampled at week 0. The CDR3 DNA reads TGTGCCAGCAGTTCCCGTAGGCAGACCCACTATGGCTACACCTTC. It translates to CASSSRRQTHYGYTF.